These 5 T cell receptor beta chains were all obtained from the same sample, sequenced in a study of blood T cells in healthy people across ages. Alongside a J-beta primer mix, a sample-barcoded 5' primer served in a second PCR lasting about 7 to 11 cycles. TCRdb used MiXCR to reprocess the 5' RACE reads, holding one entry per CDR3 protein. The table has some 1.5 million distinct CDR3 sequences, about 28% seen once. What was sequenced was blood. Source of these receptors: a woman in her thirties in good health.

The V call is TRBV28, the J call TRBJ2-5; 8 bases map to TRBD2. This CDR3 spans 16 amino acids. Trimming took 5 bases from V and 2 from J; bases not matched to a gene: 10. Germline loops: CDR1 MDHEN, CDR2 SYDVKM. CDR3 amino acids: CASSPTGGPLQETQYF. The DNA for the CDR3 is TGTGCCAGCAGTCCCACGGGGGGGCCGCTACAAGAGACCCAGTACTTC. The whole variable domain, remainder taken from reference TRBV28 and TRBJ2-5, is DVKVTQSSRYLVKRTGEKVFLECVQDMDHENMFWYRQDPGLGLRLIYFSYDVKMKEKGDIPEGYSVSREKKERFSLILESASTNQTSMYLCASSPTGGPLQETQYFGPGTRLLVL.

Comment on this clonotype: At one boundary the junction diverges from the germline segment, which might be a read error. The V gene is TRBV6-6, the J gene TRBJ2-5, with 15 bases identical to TRBD2. CDR1 MNHNY and CDR2 SVGAGI come from the germline V gene (reference sequence). CDR3 size: 14 residues. The CDR3 here is CAGRGLAGGETQYF. CDR3 DNA: TGTGCCGGCAGGGGACTAGCGGGGGGAGAGACCCAGTACTTC.

Many counts were recorded for this clonotype. This rearrangement joins TRBV12-3 or TRBV12-4 to TRBJ2-1; 8 bases map to TRBD2. Losses at the gene ends were 7 bases for V and 6 bases for J; bases not matched to a gene: 8. The CDR3 is made up of 14 amino acids. In DNA form, the CDR3 reads TGTGCCAGCACCCCAGCGGGAGCCCTCAATGAGCAGTTCTTC. Protein sequence: CASTPAGALNEQFF.

This clonotype turned up a few times. V gene TRBV20-1 combines with J gene TRBJ1-6; the match to TRBD1 covers 8 bases. CDR1 DFQATT and CDR2 SNEGSKA come from the germline V gene (reference sequence). This CDR3 has 12 residues. CDR3 sequence: CFTGGDNSPLHF. As DNA, the CDR3 is TGCTTCACAGGGGGGGATAATTCACCCCTCCACTTT.

In its sample, this clonotype was seen a few times. The chain couples TRBV7-9 to TRBJ2-1; D may be TRBD2 (7 bases). The ends were cut back, 5 bases at V and 0 bases at J, with 17 bases in the middle. This CDR3 contains 17 residues. Germline CDR1 and CDR2: SEHNR and FQNEAQ (reference sequence). CDR3 sequence reads: CASSIGGPADSYNEQFF. DNA of the CDR3: TGTGCCAGCAGCATCGGGGGGCCAGCGGACTCCTACAATGAGCAGTTCTTC.